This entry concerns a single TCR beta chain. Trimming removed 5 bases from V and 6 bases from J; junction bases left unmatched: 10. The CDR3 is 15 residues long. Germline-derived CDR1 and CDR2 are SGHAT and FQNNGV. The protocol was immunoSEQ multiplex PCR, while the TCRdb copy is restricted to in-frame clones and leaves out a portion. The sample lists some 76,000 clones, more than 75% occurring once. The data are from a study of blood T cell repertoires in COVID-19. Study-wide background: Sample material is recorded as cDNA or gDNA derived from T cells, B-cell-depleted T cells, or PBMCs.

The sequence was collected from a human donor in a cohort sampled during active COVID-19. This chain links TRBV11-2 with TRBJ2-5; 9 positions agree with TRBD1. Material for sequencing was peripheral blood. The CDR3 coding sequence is TGTGCCAGCAGCACCCCCGACAGGGGGATGAAGACCCAGTACTTC. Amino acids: CASSTPDRGMKTQYF.